This T cell receptor (beta chain) was sequenced for a study of OX40 agonist ivuxolimab in advanced cancers. Clones were read by immunoSEQ multiplex PCR, and TCRdb kept only the in-frame ones, dropping some. The sample includes around 100,000 clones, about nine tenths of them seen just once. CDR1 is SGHRS, CDR2 YFSETQ, per germline. Unmatched junction bases numbered 16, after V lost 0 bases and J lost 11 bases. This CDR3 has 16 amino acids. The receptor was isolated from an adult with an advanced solid tumor such as melanoma, head and neck, liver or kidney cancer. This chain links TRBV5-1 with TRBJ1-2, with 7 bases aligning to TRBD1. The specimen comprised CD4+ or CD8+ T cells sorted from blood, sampled in a trial of the OX40 agonist ivuxolimab. CDR3 protein: CASSLDGRGTAPRYTF. The DNA for the CDR3 is TGCGCCAGCAGCTTGGACGGTCGGGGGACAGCCCCTAGATACACCTTC.